The subject of this entry is one T cell receptor (beta chain). This specimen belongs to a study of blood T cell repertoires in COVID-19. Trimming removed 6 bases from V and 0 bases from J, with 12 bases in between. CDR1 is LNHDA and CDR2 is SQIVND in the germline V gene (reference sequence). CDR3 length: 16 amino acids. Repertoires were generated with immunoSEQ multiplex PCR, while TCRdb's copy carries only in-frame clones and drops some. Here the sample spans about 110,000 clones, about 80% being singletons. The clonotype comes from a woman of 80 years or more with acute or convalescent COVID-19. The chain combines TRBV19 with TRBJ1-6; unclear D gene. Sequenced: peripheral blood. This CDR3 is CASSDTGGSYNSPLHF. CDR3 coding DNA: TGTGCCAGTAGCGACACCGGAGGCTCCTATAATTCACCCCTCCACTTT.